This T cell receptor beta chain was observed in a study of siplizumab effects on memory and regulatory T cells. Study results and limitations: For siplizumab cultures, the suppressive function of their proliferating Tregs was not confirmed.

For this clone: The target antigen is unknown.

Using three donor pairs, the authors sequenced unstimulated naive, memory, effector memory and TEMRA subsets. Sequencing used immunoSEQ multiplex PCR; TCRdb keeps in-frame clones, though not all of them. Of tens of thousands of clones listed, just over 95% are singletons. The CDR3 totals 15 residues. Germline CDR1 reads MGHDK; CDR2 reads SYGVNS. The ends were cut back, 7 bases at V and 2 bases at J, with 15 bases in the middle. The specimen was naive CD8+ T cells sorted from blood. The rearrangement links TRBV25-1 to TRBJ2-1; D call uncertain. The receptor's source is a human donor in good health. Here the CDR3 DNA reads TGTGCCAGCACCCTCGGCAGCCCGGCCTACAATGAGCAGTTCTTC. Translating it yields CASTLGSPAYNEQFF.